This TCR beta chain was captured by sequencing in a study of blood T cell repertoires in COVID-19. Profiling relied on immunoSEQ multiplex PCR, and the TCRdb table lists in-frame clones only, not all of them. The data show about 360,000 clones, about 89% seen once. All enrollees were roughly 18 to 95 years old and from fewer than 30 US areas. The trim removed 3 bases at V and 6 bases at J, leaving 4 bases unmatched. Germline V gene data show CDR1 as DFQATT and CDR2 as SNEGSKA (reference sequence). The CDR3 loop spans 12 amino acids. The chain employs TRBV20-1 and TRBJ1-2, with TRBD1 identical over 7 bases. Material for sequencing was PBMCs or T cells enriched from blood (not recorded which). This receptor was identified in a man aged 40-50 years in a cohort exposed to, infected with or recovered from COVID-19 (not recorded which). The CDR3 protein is CSASDRVDGYTF. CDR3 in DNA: TGCAGTGCTAGTGACAGGGTGGATGGCTACACCTTC.